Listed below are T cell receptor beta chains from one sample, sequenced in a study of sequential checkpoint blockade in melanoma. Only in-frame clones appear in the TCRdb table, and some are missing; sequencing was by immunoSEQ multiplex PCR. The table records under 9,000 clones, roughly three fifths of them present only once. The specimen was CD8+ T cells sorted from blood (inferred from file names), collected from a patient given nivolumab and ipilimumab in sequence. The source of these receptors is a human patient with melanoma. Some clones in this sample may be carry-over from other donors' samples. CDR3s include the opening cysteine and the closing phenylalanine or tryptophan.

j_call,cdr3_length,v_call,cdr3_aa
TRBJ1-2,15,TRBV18,CASSPQGAQVYGYTF
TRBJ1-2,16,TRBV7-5,CASSLPDTPLNYGYTF
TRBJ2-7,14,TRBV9,CASSVRDRAYEQYF
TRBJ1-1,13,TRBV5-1,CASSHSEGTEAFF
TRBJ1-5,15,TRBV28,CASSPPGGTNQPQHF
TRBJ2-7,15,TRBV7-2,CASSLVLGQAYEQYF
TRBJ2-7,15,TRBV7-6,CASSPRTGRAYEQYF
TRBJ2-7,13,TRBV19,CASSPTGGDEQYF
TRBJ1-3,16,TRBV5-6,CASSLVGRSSGNTIYF
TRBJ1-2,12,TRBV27,CASSDRGLGYTF
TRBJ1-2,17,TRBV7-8,CASSPRAGGARSYGYTF
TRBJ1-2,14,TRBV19,CASTMDRVFYGYTF
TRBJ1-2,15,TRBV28,CASRGRVDLIYGYTF
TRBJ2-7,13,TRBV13,CASRGTGVYEQYF
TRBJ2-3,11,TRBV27,CASSWGEGQYF
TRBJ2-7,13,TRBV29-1,CSVDVGEGYEQYF
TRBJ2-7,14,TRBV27,CASASAGQRYEQYF
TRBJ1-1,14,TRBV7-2,CASSLERGFPEAFF
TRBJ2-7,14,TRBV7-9,CASSHGTGIYEQYF
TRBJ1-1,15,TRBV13,CASSSRDRVGTEAFF
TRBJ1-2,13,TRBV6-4,CASSEYTNYGYTF
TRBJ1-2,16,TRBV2,CASSLPDTPLNYGYTF
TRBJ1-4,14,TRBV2,CASSFGQGDEKLFF
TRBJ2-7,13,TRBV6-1,CASKMVSSYEQYF
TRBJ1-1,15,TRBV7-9,CASSFSRQGAAEAFF
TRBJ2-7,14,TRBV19,CASSPGQGTYEQYF
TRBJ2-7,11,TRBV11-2,CASSFSWEQYF
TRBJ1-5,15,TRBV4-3,CASSLTTGRNQPQHF
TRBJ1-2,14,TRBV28,CASSLDTETDGYTF
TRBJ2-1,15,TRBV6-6,CASREGTGENNEQFF
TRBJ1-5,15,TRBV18,CASSQTTGGLQPQHF
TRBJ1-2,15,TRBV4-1,CASSQDRDRVQGYTF
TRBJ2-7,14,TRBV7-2,CASSLEPGVYEQYF
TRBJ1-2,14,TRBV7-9,CASSLVGGGSGYTF
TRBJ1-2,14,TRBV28,CASSSPILTRSYTF
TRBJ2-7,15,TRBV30,CASSQERDWTYEQYF
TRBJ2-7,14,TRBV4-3,CASSHPTGAYEQYF
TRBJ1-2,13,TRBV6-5,CASSPTGLYGYTF
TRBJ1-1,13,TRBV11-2,CASSHSEGTEAFF
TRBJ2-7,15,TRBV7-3,CASSPTPGQGNEQYF
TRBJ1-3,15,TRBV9,CASSVGQGSGNTIYF
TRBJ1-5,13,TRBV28,CATVSLRSQPQHF
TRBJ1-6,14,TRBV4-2,CASSPGTPNSPLHF
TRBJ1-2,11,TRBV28,CASSLNYGYTF
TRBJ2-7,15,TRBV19,CASSFRDWGDYEQYF
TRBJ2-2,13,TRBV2,CASSEYGAGELFF
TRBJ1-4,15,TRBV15,CATSRGTGMDEKLFF